This TCR beta chain was captured in a study of T-cell memory formation after mild COVID-19. Study outcomes and limitations: Later expanders leaned CD4+, whereas clones that contracted between day 15 and 85 were balanced CD4/CD8. The pre-infection memory compartment contained some responding clones, suggesting cross-reactive memory joined.

Each CDR3 protein gets one entry after TCRdb re-called the 5' RACE reads with MiXCR. The data hold about 360,000 distinct CDR3 sequences, with around 14% observed a single time. V lost 1 base, J lost 3 bases, and 15 bases lay in between. Germline-derived CDR1 and CDR2 are SGHAT and FQNNGV. This CDR3 is 17 amino acids long. Details on this clonotype: Its cognate antigen is unknown.

This chain uses TRBV11-2 with TRBJ2-2, with a possible D match to TRBD1 (6 bases). The sequencing input was PBMCs or a T cell subset sorted from them (not recorded which). This TCR was sampled from a man aged 18 to 30 who had mild COVID-19 (a few samples of this study predate the infection). Cell type and time point are not known. The CDR3 bases are TGTGCCAGCAGCTTAGTATTCGCAGGGGCAGACACCGGGGAGCTGTTTTTT. Translating gives CASSLVFAGADTGELFF.